This entry features one TCR beta chain sequence. Trimming cost V 1 base and J 0 bases; bases outside gene matches: 6. The CDR3 has 18 residues. Germline V lookup: CDR1 LNHDA, CDR2 SQIVND (reference sequence). The source of the sample is a study of cytomegalovirus exposure and HLA in healthy donors. The PCR ran on 60 Vbeta and 13 Jbeta primers. Assay used: immunoSEQ multiplex PCR; TCRdb lists only in-frame clones, some missing. This sample has 130,000 to 150,000 clones, with 70% to 80% found just once. This TCR was sampled from a woman between 18 and 30 years old in good health and CMV-seropositive. The chain combines TRBV19 with TRBJ2-2; 9 nucleotides line up with TRBD2. The sample consisted of PBMCs. CDR3: CASSIVKVAGANTGELFF. As DNA, the CDR3 is TGTGCCAGTAGTATAGTGAAGGTAGCGGGGGCGAACACCGGGGAGCTGTTTTTT.